This T cell receptor (beta chain) was observed in a study of T cells after yellow fever vaccination (dated by TCRdb to about 2019). Study-wide context: The SMART-Seq v4 Ultra Low Input RNA kit was used to prepare libraries from fractions with low cell numbers. To follow T-cell clones before and after primary and booster YFV17D yellow fever vaccination, bulk TCR alpha and beta repertoires were sequenced over time. The cohort comprised two healthy male donors, one aged 18 to 30 and one aged 30 to 40 years. Blood was collected at multiple timepoints before and after primary and secondary immunization, and bulk PBMC replicates and cell subsets were isolated.

In the germline V gene, CDR1 corresponds to SGHTA and CDR2 to FQGNSA. The trim is 1 base for V and 6 bases for J, with a gap of 7 bases between the germline ends. The CDR3 holds 13 amino acids from the cysteine to the phenylalanine. CDR3 DNA is the only sequence kept; it has 39 bases, read in frame from the first base. The full study reports these points: A small share of clonotypes was detected in both CD4 and CD8 compartments, with the overlap likely arising from convergent recombination. The secondary T-cell response was found to be weaker but faster than the primary response, with a peak reached on day 5 rather than on day 15. Only a couple of donors were included in the study, so the extent to which the findings can be generalized is limited. Most clones expanded after primary vaccination were re-detected after the booster (around 96% of CD4 and roughly 87% of CD8), suggesting broad memory maintenance. Computational filtering was required because FACS-sorted repertoires could contain abundant contaminating clonotypes from the bulk population.

The treatment or condition label here, explained by the study, means: live attenuated yellow fever vaccine strain. At each blood-draw timepoint, two biological replicates of bulk PBMCs were obtained. A standard Ficoll-Paque protocol was used to isolate PBMCs from peripheral blood. RNA was extracted with TriZol from bulk PBMCs, CD4 and CD8 fractions, and dextramer-positive and dextramer-negative fractions. Synthesis of TCR cDNA relied on 5'RACE template switching, a step that introduced a universal primer site along with unique molecular identifiers. Priming of cDNA synthesis was performed from both the TCR alpha and TCR beta constant segments. Two PCR steps were used to amplify libraries, with sample barcodes and sequencing adapters being added in the second step. Sequencing of the libraries was done on either Illumina HiSeq 2500 (2x100 bp) or NovaSeq (2x150 bp). The published analysis was carried out like this. Demultiplexing of reads and collapsing into UMI consensus sequences were performed with MIGEC, and V(D)J alignment was carried out with MiXCR. Clonotypes responding to the vaccine were identified with edgeR on replicate PBMC samples, with the criteria of FDR below 0.01 and a log2 fold change above 5 up to day 15. Bulk clonotypes were assigned CD4 or CD8 identity according to which sequenced CD4 or CD8 repertoire held them at higher abundance. TCRdb redid the processing of the public reads, applying fastp at Q25 and MiXCR, and retained in-frame beta chains. Duplicate CDR3 protein sequences are folded into a single record with the most common DNA and genes. V and J calls and clone size were set by TCRdb, not the authors. The table for this sample lists some 500,000 distinct CDR3 sequences; approximately 12% of them were counted only once. More than 13% of the sample is held by the ten biggest clonotypes.

In this sample, this clonotype turned up a few times. Which antigen it targets is not known. No per-base quality is available; no much larger clone lies one base away. Rearrangement joined TRBV7-2 to TRBJ2-4, and perhaps TRBD2 as D gene, on 5 matching bases. This clonotype was obtained from a man under 40 who received the YFV17D yellow fever vaccine. The specimen comprised PBMCs, sampled on the day of the yellow fever booster vaccination. The CDR3 has the sequence CASSLVGINIQYF. The DNA sequence follows: TGTGCCAGCAGCTTAGTCGGGATAAACATTCAGTACTTC. Beyond the CDR3, the reference TRBV7-2 and TRBJ2-4 genes provide the residues; the full variable domain reads: GAGVSQSPSNKVTEKGKDVELRCDPISGHTALYWYRQSLGQGLEFLIYFQGNSAPDKSGLPSDRFSAERTGGSVSTLTIQRTQQEDSAVYLCASSLVGINIQYFGAGTRLSVL.